This TCR beta chain was retrieved from a study of blood T cells in healthy people across ages (dated by TCRdb to between 2015 and 2016). Context from the whole study: In model experiments, template switching captured about one uniquely barcoded TCR beta cDNA molecule for every two T cells. For two donors (one aged 18 to 30 and one aged 80 or older), the study analyzed two additional independent replicas of 1 million unique cDNA reads from the same blood draw. Donors of different ages were randomly distributed across sequencing lanes to avoid experimental bias. The donors were split into four age groups: young (average around 17 years), middle-aged (roughly 39), aged (roughly 60) and long-lived (about 74). Using deep sequencing normalized with unique cDNA molecular identifiers, the study measured how TCR beta repertoire diversity changes with age.

This clonotype was seen many times. Its target antigen remains unknown. Base qualities are not recorded, but no much larger clone differs from it by a single base. Study-wide conclusions, independent of this receptor: Total diversity estimates from one million sequenced T cells were considered lower bounds and underestimates. The percentage of naive T cells measured by flow cytometry correlated strongly with observed TCR beta diversity. Bulk unsorted PBMC profiling prevented conclusive comparison of naive and antigen-experienced compartments. The long-lived group showed more naive CD4+ T cells, fewer expanded clones and increased TCR diversity than the aged group, suggesting age selection. Because the CMV infection status of the donors was unknown, age-related changes in expanded clonotypes may potentially have been confounded. Observed TCR beta diversity per million T cells fell roughly linearly with age, and a significant reduction was already apparent by age around 39.

The CDR3, from cysteine to phenylalanine, totals 14 residues. Only the CDR3 region is kept as DNA, spanning 42 bases read in frame from base 1. Taken from the germline V gene, the CDR1 and CDR2 loops are SQVTM and ANQGSEA. V loses 4 bases, J loses 5 bases, and the germline ends lie 16 bases apart. Systemically healthy Caucasian individuals from Russia, 35 to 40 in total and aged about 6 to 95 years, were included as donors. Each donor gave approximately 10 milliliters of peripheral blood, collected into EDTA-treated Vacutainer tubes. Ficoll-Paque density-gradient centrifugation was used to isolate PBMCs, with at least 6 million per sample. Trizol reagent was used to extract total RNA from PBMCs, with at least 6 micrograms per sample. For every donor, flow cytometry on a PBMC aliquot measured the percentage of naive CD45RAhigh/CD27high T cells. The protocol used for the library was 5' RACE. Sequencing relied on an Illumina HiSeq 2500. A second PCR of about 6 to 12 cycles was run with a J-beta primer mix and a sample-barcoded 5' primer. A unique molecular identifier was introduced onto each TCR beta cDNA molecule by a template-switch 5' adaptor carrying 12 random nucleotides. Each sample yielded at least 2.5 million CDR3-containing paired-end reads. The Mint cDNA synthesis kit, primed by a TRBC-specific oligonucleotide, was used to synthesize first-strand cDNA from all RNA. All cDNA was treated with uracil-DNA glycosylase and then went through a first 18-cycle PCR with the universal primers M1SS and BC2_uni_R. On the study's bioinformatics: For normalization, 1 million high-quality reads, each with a distinct molecular identifier, were randomly selected from each sample. Reads with shared molecular identifiers were discarded instead of being binned into consensus sequences. MiTCR, with a Q25 quality threshold and the strictest error-elimination algorithm, was used for CDR3 identification, clonotype clustering and error correction. Lower-bound total TCR beta diversity was estimated with a nonparametric unseen species model using Euler transformation. Starting from the raw public reads, TCRdb applied fastp trimming at Q25, assembled clones with MiXCR and retained in-frame beta chains. Every CDR3 protein is listed once, alongside the most common genes and DNA of its rows. It is TCRdb's table, rather than the study itself, that gives the V and J calls and clone size. Within this sample are approximately 700,000 distinct CDR3 sequences, with less than 40% of them counted one time only. Together, the top ten hold 15% to 19% of the sample.

The chain employs TRBV29-1 and TRBJ2-3; the best D guess is TRBD2, with 7 bases matching. The sample consisted of blood. The clonotype was recovered from a woman at least 80 years old in good health. Donor details come from another sample of the same person, matched by shared clones. The CDR3 region: CSVASGGPLDTQYF. The DNA reads TGCAGCGTTGCGTCCGGGGGGCCTTTAGATACGCAGTATTTT.